Listed below are T cell receptor beta chains from one sample, sequenced in a study of blood T cells in healthy people across ages. TCRdb re-derived calls from the 5' RACE reads in MiXCR, one entry per CDR3 protein. The table records about 1.8 million distinct CDR3 sequences, about 50% of them present only once. The sequenced sample consisted of blood. All receptors derive from a woman in her 40s in good health. CDR3s include the opening cysteine and the closing phenylalanine or tryptophan. A D gene is named only where the DNA matches it firmly. Clone size, where shown, is once, few, many, or a class for clones that have expanded.

d_call	v_call	j_call	clone_size	cdr3_aa	cdr3_nt
-	TRBV5-1	TRBJ1-2	once	CASSPNRPDSNYGYTF	TGCGCCAGCAGCCCGAATCGGCCTGACTCTAACTATGGCTACACCTTC
-	TRBV5-1	TRBJ1-2	-	CASSLEGLDYGYTF	TGCGCCAGCAGCTTGGAGGGGCTTGACTATGGCTACACCTTC
-	TRBV29-1	TRBJ2-3	-	CSVESGIDTQYF	TGCAGCGTTGAAAGTGGCATAGATACGCAGTATTTT
-	TRBV5-6	TRBJ2-7	-	CASSFTYSYEQYF	TGTGCCAGCAGCTTTACTTACTCCTACGAGCAGTACTTC
TRBD1	TRBV6-1	TRBJ2-6	-	CASRGPGQGQTGANVLTF	TGTGCCAGCAGGGGCCCGGGACAGGGGCAGACTGGGGCCAACGTCCTGACTTTC
-	TRBV10-3	TRBJ1-1	-	CAISDAGKAFF	TGTGCCATCAGTGATGCGGGGAAAGCTTTCTTT
-	TRBV12-3/TRBV12-4	TRBJ2-3	few	CASSRGTADTQYF	TGTGCCAGCAGCCGCGGGACGGCAGATACGCAGTATTTT
TRBD2	TRBV9	TRBJ2-1	-	CASSVAPGGHGNEQFF	TGTGCCAGCAGCGTAGCTCCGGGGGGGCATGGCAATGAGCAGTTCTTC
TRBD2	TRBV5-1	TRBJ2-5	-	CASSFISGGLQETQYF	TGCGCCAGCAGCTTTATAAGCGGGGGCCTCCAAGAGACCCAGTACTTC
-	TRBV6-6	TRBJ2-7	-	CASWIVGYEQYF	TGTGCCAGTTGGATCGTCGGGTACGAGCAGTACTTC
TRBD1	TRBV12-3/TRBV12-4	TRBJ2-1	many	CASSRDRGGYNEQFF	TGTGCCAGCAGTCGTGACAGGGGAGGCTACAATGAGCAGTTCTTC
-	TRBV4-2	TRBJ2-5	-	CASSQALGGQGETQYF	TGTGCCAGCAGCCAAGCATTAGGGGGTCAGGGTGAGACCCAGTACTTC